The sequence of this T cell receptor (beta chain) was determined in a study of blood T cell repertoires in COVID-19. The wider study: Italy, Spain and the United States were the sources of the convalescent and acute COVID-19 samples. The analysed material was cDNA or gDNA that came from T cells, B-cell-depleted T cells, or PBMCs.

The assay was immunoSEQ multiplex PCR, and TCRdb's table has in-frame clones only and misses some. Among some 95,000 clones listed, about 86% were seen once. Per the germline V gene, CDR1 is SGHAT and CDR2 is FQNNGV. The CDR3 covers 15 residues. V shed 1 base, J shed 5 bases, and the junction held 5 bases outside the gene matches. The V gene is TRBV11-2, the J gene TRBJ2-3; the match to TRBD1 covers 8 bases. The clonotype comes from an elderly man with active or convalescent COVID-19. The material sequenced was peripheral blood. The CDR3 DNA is TGTGCCAGCAGCTTAGGAGCAGGGGGCCAAGATACGCAGTATTTT. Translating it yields CASSLGAGGQDTQYF. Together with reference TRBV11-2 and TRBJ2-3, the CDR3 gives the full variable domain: EAGVAQSPRYKIIEKRQSVAFWCNPISGHATLYWYQQILGQGPKLLIQFQNNGVVDDSQLPKDRFSAERLKGVDSTLKIQPAKLEDSAVYLCASSLGAGGQDTQYFGPGTRLTVL.